The clone carrying this T cell receptor beta chain was counted ten times or more. Its specificity is unknown. Each TCR beta cDNA library carried unique molecular identifiers. TCRdb analysed the PCR reads with MiXCR anew, one entry per CDR3 protein. The profile covers roughly 600,000 distinct CDR3 sequences, with roughly two fifths appearing a single time and around 1.7% taken by the ten largest. The sample belongs to a study of post-analysis software for immune sequencing data. General observations from the study: Roughly five TRBV segments occurring more often in patients than controls included TRBV5-6, TRBV5-1 and TRBV20-1.

Germline V lookup: CDR1 SGHRS, CDR2 YFSETQ. V lost 5 bases, J lost 5 bases, and 14 bases lay in between. This CDR3 has 14 amino acids. This rearrangement joins TRBV5-1 to TRBJ2-1; D may correspond to TRBD1 or TRBD2 (5 bases each). This clonotype was sampled from a girl between 5 and 17 years old with multiple sclerosis. Sequenced input: blood. CDR3 in DNA: TGCGCCAGCAGTCTAAGGGACGTCGACAATGAGCAGTTCTTC. This encodes CASSLRDVDNEQFF.